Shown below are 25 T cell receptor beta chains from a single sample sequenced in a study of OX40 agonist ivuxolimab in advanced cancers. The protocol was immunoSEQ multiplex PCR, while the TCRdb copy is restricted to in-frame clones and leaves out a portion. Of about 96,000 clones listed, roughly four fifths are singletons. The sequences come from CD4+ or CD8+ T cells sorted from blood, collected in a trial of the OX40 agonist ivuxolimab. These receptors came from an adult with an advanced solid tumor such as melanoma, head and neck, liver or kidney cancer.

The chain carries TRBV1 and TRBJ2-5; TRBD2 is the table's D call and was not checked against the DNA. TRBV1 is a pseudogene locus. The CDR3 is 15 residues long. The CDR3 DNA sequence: TGCACCAGCAGCCAAGCGCTAGTGAGACAAGAGACCCAGTACTTC. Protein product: CTSSQALVRQETQYF.

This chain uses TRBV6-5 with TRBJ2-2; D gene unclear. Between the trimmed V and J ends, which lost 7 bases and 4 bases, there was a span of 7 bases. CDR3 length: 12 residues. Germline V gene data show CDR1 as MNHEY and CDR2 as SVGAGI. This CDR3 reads CASNSLTGELFF. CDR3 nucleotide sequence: TGTGCCAGCAACAGTCTCACCGGGGAGCTGTTTTTT.

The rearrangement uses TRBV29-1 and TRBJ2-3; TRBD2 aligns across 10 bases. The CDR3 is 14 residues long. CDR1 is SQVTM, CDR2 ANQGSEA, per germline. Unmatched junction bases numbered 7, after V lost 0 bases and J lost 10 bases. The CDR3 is CSVEDPSSGRAQYF. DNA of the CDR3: TGCAGCGTTGAAGATCCTTCTAGCGGGAGAGCGCAGTATTTT.

CDR3 DNA: TGTGCCAGCAGCCCCTCCGGACAGGGCTCTCTTTACGAGCAGTACTTC. Translating gives CASSPSGQGSLYEQYF. This rearrangement joins TRBV9 to TRBJ2-7; 8 bases are a match to TRBD1. Germline V gene sequence: CDR1 SGDLS, CDR2 YYNGEE. The CDR3 extends over 16 amino acids. The junction had 13 bases not matched to a gene; V was cut back by 4 bases and J by 4 bases.

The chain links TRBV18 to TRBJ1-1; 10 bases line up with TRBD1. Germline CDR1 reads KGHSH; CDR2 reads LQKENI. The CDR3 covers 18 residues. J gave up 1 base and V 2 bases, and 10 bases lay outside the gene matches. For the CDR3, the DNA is TGTGCCAGCTCACCAAAGACAGGGGGCCCAAAGGAGAACACTGAAGCTTTCTTT. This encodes CASSPKTGGPKENTEAFF.

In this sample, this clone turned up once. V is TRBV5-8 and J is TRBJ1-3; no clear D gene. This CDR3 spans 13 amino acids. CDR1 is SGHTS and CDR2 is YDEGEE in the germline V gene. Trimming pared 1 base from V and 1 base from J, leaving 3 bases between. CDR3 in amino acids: CASSLSSGNTIYF. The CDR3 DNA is TGTGCCAGCAGCTTGTCGTCTGGAAACACCATATATTTT. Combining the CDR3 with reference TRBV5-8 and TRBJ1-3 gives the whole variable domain EAGVTQSPTHLIKTRGQQATLRCSPISGHTSVYWYQQALGLGLQFLLWYDEGEERNRGNFPPRFSGRQFPNYSSELNVNALELEDSALYLCASSLSSGNTIYFGEGSWLTVV.

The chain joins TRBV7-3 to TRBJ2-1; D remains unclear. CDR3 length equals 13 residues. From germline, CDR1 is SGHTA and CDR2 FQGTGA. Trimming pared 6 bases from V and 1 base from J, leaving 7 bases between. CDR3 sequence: CASSNRSYNEQFF. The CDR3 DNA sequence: TGTGCCAGCAGTAATCGGTCCTACAATGAGCAGTTCTTC.

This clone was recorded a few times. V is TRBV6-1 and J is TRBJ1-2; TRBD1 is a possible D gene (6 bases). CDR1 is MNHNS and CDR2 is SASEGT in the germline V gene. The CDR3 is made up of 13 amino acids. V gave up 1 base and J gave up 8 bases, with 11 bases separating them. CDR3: CASSEVAGVGYTF. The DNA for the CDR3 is TGTGCCAGCAGTGAAGTGGCAGGGGTGGGCTACACCTTC.

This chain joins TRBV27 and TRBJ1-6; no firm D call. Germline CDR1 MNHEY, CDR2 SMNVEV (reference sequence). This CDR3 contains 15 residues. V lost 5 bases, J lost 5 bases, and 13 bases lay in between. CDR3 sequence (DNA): TGTGCCAGCAGTACCCTACAGCGTAATAATTCACCCCTCCACTTT. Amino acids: CASSTLQRNNSPLHF.

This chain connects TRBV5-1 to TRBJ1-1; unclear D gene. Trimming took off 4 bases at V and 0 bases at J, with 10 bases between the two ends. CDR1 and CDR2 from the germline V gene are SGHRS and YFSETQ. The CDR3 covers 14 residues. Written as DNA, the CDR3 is TGCGCCAGCAGCCTGGAGGTAGTGAACACTGAAGCTTTCTTT. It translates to CASSLEVVNTEAFF. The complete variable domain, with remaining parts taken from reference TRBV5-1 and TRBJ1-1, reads KAGVTQTPRYLIKTRGQQVTLSCSPISGHRSVSWYQQTPGQGLQFLFEYFSETQRNKGNFPGRFSGRQFSNSRSEMNVSTLELGDSALYLCASSLEVVNTEAFFGQGTRLTVV.

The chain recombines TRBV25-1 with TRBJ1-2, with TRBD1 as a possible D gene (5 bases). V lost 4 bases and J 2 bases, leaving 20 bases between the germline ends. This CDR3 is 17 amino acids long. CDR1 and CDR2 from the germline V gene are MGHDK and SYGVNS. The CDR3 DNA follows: TGTGCCAGCAGTGGTCCGAGTTTGGGGGGGTCGAACTATGGCTACACCTTC. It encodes CASSGPSLGGSNYGYTF.

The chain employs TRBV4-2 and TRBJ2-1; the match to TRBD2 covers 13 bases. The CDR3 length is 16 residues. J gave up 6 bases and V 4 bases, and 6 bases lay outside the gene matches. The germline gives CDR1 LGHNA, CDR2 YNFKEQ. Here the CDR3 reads CASSPSTSGGVNEQFF. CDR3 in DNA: TGTGCCAGCAGCCCTAGCACTAGCGGGGGGGTCAATGAGCAGTTCTTC.

DNA for the CDR3: TGCGCCAGCAGTGAGTTACCAGACTACGAGCAGTACTTC. Its translation: CASSELPDYEQYF. The genes are TRBV10-1 and TRBJ2-7, with unresolved D. The V end lost 1 base, the J end lost 3 bases, and 7 bases lay between the germline ends. Germline-derived CDR1 and CDR2 are WNHNN and SYGVQD (reference sequence). The CDR3 totals 13 residues.

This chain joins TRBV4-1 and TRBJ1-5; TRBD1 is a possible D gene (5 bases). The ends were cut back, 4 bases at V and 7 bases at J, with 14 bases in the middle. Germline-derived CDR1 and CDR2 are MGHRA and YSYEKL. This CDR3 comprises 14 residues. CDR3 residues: CASSPGSGDQPQHF. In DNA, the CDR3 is TGCGCCAGCAGCCCAGGGTCGGGGGACCAGCCCCAGCATTTT.

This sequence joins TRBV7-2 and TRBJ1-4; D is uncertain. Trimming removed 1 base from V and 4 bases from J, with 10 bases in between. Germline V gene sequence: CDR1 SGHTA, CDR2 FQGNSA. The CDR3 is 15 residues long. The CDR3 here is CASSLVAGNNEKLFF. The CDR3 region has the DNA TGTGCCAGCAGCTTAGTTGCTGGGAATAATGAAAAACTGTTTTTT. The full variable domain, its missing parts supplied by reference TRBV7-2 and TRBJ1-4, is GAGVSQSPSNKVTEKGKDVELRCDPISGHTALYWYRQSLGQGLEFLIYFQGNSAPDKSGLPSDRFSAERTGGSVSTLTIQRTQQEDSAVYLCASSLVAGNNEKLFFGSGTQLSVL.

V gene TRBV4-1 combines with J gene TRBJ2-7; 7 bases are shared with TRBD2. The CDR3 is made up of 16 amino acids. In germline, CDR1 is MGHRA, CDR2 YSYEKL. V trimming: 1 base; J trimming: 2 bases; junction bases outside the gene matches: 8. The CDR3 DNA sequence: TGCGCCAGCAGCCAAGCCGTAACTAGCGCCGCCTACGAGCAGTACTTC. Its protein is CASSQAVTSAAYEQYF.

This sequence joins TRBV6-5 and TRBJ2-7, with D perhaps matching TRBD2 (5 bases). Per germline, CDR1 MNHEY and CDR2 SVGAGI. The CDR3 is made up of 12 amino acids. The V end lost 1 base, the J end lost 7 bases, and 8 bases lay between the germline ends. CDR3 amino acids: CASSYWRGEQYF. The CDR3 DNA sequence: TGTGCCAGCAGTTACTGGAGAGGGGAGCAGTACTTC.

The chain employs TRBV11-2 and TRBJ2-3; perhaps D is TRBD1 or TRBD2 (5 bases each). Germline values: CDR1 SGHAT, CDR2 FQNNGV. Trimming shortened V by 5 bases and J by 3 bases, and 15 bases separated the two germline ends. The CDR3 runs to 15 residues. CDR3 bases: TGTGCCAGCAGCGCTCCACGGGGCCCTACAGATACGCAGTATTTT. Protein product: CASSAPRGPTDTQYF.

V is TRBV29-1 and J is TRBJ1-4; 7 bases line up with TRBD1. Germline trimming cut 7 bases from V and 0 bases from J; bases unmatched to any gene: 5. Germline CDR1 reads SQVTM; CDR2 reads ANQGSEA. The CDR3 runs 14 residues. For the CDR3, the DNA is TGCAGCGCCCAGGGGGACGCAACTAATGAAAAACTGTTTTTT. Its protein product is CSAQGDATNEKLFF.

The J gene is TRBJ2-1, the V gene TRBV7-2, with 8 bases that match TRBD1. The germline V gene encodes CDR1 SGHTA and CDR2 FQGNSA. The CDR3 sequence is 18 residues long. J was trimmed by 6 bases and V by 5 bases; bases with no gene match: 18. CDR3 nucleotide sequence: TGTGCCAGCAGCCCCAGGGGGCGAGTAATGGCGTTGGTCAATGAGCAGTTCTTC. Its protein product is CASSPRGRVMALVNEQFF.

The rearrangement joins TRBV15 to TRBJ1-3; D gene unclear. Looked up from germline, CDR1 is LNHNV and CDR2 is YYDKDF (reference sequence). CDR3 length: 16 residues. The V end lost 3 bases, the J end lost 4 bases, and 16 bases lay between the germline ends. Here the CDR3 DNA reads TGTGCCACCAGCAGCAAGGCGGAGGTCTCGGGAAACACCATATATTTT. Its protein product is CATSSKAEVSGNTIYF.

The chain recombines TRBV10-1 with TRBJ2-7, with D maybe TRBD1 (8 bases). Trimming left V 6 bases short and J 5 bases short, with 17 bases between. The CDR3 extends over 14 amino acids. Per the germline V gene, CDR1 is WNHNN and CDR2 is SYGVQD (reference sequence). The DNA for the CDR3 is TGCGCCAGCAGCCCTCACAGGGGGACTAACGAGCAGTACTTC. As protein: CASSPHRGTNEQYF.

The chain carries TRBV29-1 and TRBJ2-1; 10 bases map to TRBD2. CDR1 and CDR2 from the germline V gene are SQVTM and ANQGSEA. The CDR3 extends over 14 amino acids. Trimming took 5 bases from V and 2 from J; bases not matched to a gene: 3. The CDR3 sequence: CSVPLAGAYNEQFF. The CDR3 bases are TGCAGCGTTCCCCTAGCGGGAGCCTACAATGAGCAGTTCTTC.

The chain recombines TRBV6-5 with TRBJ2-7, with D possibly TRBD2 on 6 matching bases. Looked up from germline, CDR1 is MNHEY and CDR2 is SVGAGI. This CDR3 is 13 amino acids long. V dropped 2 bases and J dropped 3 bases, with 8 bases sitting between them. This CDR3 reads CASSYAGNYEQYF. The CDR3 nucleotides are TGTGCCAGCAGTTACGCGGGAAACTACGAGCAGTACTTC.

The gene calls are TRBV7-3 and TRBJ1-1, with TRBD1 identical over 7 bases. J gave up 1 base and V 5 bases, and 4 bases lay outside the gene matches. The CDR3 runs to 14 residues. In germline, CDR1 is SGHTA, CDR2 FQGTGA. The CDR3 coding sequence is TGTGCCAGCAGCACGACAGGGACGAACACTGAAGCTTTCTTT. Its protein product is CASSTTGTNTEAFF. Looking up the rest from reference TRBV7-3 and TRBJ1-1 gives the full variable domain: GAGVSQTPSNKVTEKGKYVELRCDPISGHTALYWYRQSLGQGPEFLIYFQGTGAADDSGLPNDRFFAVRPEGSVSTLKIQRTERGDSAVYLCASSTTGTNTEAFFGQGTRLTVV.